Listed here are 13 T cell receptor beta chains from one sample, sequenced in a study of CD8+ T cells in alopecia areata. RNA was extracted and reverse transcribed into cDNA as the sequencing template. Method: immunoSEQ multiplex PCR; TCRdb's copy keeps in-frame clones and lacks some. This table has hundreds of thousands of clones, 50% to 60% appearing once. The sequencing used CD4+ T cells sorted from blood, collected at week 0. Every receptor here comes from a human donor with alopecia areata.

The gene calls are TRBV18 and TRBJ1-5; tentatively, D is TRBD1 (6 bases). Trimming removed 5 bases from V and 5 bases from J, with 10 bases in between. The CDR3 is 13 residues long. Looked up from germline, CDR1 is KGHSH and CDR2 is LQKENI. The chain's CDR3 is CASSGGADQPQHF. The CDR3 nucleotides are TGTGCCAGCTCAGGGGGCGCGGATCAGCCCCAGCATTTT.

This clone came up a few times. The V call is TRBV15, the J call TRBJ2-7, with D possibly TRBD1 on 5 matching bases. The CDR3 loop spans 13 amino acids. V lost 0 bases to trimming and J lost 7 bases, with 10 bases between them. The germline CDR1 and CDR2 sequences are LNHNV and YYDKDF (reference sequence). CDR3 DNA sequence: TGTGCCACCAGCAGAGATAAGCACAGGGAGCAGTACTTC. It is translated as CATSRDKHREQYF.

The rearrangement links TRBV5-1 to TRBJ1-1; a weak D match, TRBD1 (6 bases). This CDR3 spans 16 amino acids. Per the germline V gene, CDR1 is SGHRS and CDR2 is YFSETQ. The V end was cut by 4 bases, the J end by 3 bases, with 19 bases between. The CDR3: CASSPPLTGSDTEAFF. CDR3 DNA: TGCGCCAGCAGCCCGCCTTTGACAGGTTCAGACACTGAAGCTTTCTTT.

Worth noting for this clone: The same CDR3 arises from other DNA sequences in this sample as well. The chain carries TRBV5-1 and TRBJ2-5, with TRBD1 matching 7 bases. This CDR3 comprises 13 residues. The ends lost 1 base at V and 5 bases at J; junction bases unmatched: 2. Germline V gives CDR1 SGHRS, CDR2 YFSETQ. CDR3 DNA: TGCGCCAGCAGCTTGAACAGGGGTGAGACCCAGTACTTC. This encodes CASSLNRGETQYF.

This chain uses TRBV10-3 with TRBJ1-2; 8 positions agree with TRBD1. CDR1 ENHRY and CDR2 SYGVKD come from the germline V gene. V shed 10 bases and J 0 bases; nucleotides not matched to a gene: 4. The CDR3 has 13 amino acids. The DNA for the CDR3 is TGTGCCACCGGACAGGGACCTAACTATGGCTACACCTTC. It specifies CATGQGPNYGYTF.

This clone is labeled as medium-sized. The V gene is TRBV7-9, the J gene TRBJ2-1, with D possibly TRBD2 on 6 matching bases. CDR3 length: 15 residues. Germline V gene sequence: CDR1 SEHNR, CDR2 FQNEAQ (reference sequence). With 5 bases removed from V and 5 bases from J, the gap between germline ends came to 16 bases. CDR3 sequence (DNA): TGTGCCAGCAGCACCCGGAGGGTGACGAACAATGAGCAGTTCTTC. It codes for CASSTRRVTNNEQFF.

This clone was counted between two and nine times. This rearrangement joins TRBV25-1 to TRBJ2-1; D perhaps matches TRBD2 (6 bases). Germline V gives CDR1 MGHDK, CDR2 SYGVNS. Trimming left V 1 base short and J 2 bases short, with 6 bases between. This CDR3 is built from 14 residues. CDR3 DNA: TGTGCCAGCAGTGAATGGGGGGCCTACAATGAGCAGTTCTTC. It encodes CASSEWGAYNEQFF.

The chain joins TRBV7-2 to TRBJ1-4; D perhaps matches TRBD1 (5 bases). Trimming removed 1 base from V and 5 bases from J, with 11 bases in between. In germline, CDR1 is SGHTA, CDR2 FQGNSA. This CDR3 is 15 amino acids long. As DNA, the CDR3 is TGTGCCAGCAGCTTAGGAGGGGCCTTCAATGAAAAACTGTTTTTT. Its protein is CASSLGGAFNEKLFF.

There are a few counts of this clone. The gene calls are TRBV6-5 and TRBJ1-2, with D possibly TRBD1 on 5 matching bases. The CDR3 is 13 residues long. Germline-derived CDR1 and CDR2 are MNHEY and SVGAGI. The ends were cut back, 2 bases at V and 7 bases at J, with 11 bases in the middle. In DNA, the CDR3 is TGTGCCAGCAGTTACGAGGGACGAGTTGGCTACACCTTC. Amino acids: CASSYEGRVGYTF.

This rearrangement joins TRBV29-1 to TRBJ2-1; 9 nucleotides align to TRBD1. Germline V gene data show CDR1 as SQVTM and CDR2 as ANQGSEA. Trimming at V came to 1 base and at J to 16 bases, leaving 14 bases not matched to a gene. The CDR3 runs to 14 residues. The CDR3 is CSVEVVPRGQGKFF. CDR3 bases: TGCAGCGTTGAAGTGGTTCCTAGGGGACAGGGAAAATTCTTC.

This clone was seen more than once but under ten times. The chain employs TRBV9 and TRBJ1-1; perhaps TRBD1 as D (5 bases). CDR1 is SGDLS and CDR2 is YYNGEE in the germline V gene. V was shortened by 0 bases and J by 4 bases, with 16 bases between the two germline ends. The CDR3 covers 16 residues. The CDR3 DNA follows: TGTGCCAGCAGCGTAGGCATCGGCCGGGGGACCACTGAAGCTTTCTTT. Amino acid sequence: CASSVGIGRGTTEAFF.

Only a few counts were recorded for this clone. The rearrangement uses TRBV6-6 and TRBJ2-2; no firm D call. This CDR3 has 15 amino acids. Germline assignment: CDR1 MNHNY and CDR2 SVGAGI (reference sequence). Deletions cut 2 bases from V and 7 bases from J, with 14 bases between. This chain's CDR3 is CASSYTDTVVGELFF. CDR3 DNA: TGTGCCAGCAGTTACACCGACACGGTGGTCGGGGAGCTGTTTTTT.

This clone was found a few times. Written as DNA, the CDR3 is TGTGCCAGCAGCTTGCAGGGAAAGGTCAAAAACATTCAGTACTTC. This encodes CASSLQGKVKNIQYF. J is TRBJ2-4 and V is TRBV7-8; tentatively, D is TRBD1 (5 bases). This CDR3 has 15 amino acids. The V end lost 3 bases, the J end lost 3 bases, and 12 bases lay between the germline ends. Germline assignment: CDR1 SGHVS and CDR2 FQNEAQ.